The clone carrying this TCR beta chain was seen once. As yet, its antigen is unknown. V was clipped by 4 bases and J by 4 bases, with 8 bases between them. The CDR3 consists of 11 residues. CDR1 is GTSNPN, CDR2 SVGIG, per germline (reference sequence). RNA was extracted and reverse transcribed into cDNA as the sequencing template. Measured with immunoSEQ multiplex PCR; TCRdb has only the in-frame clones, and not every one. The sample carries over 150,000 clones, 50% to 60% recorded once. The entry originates in a study of CD8+ T cells in alopecia areata. General study points: Researchers report lesional scalp, most notably alopecia totalis/universalis, outstripped normal scalp in clonality.

The treatment is: oral pan-JAK inhibitor, 5-10 mg twice daily. PBMCs yielded sorted CD4+ and CD8+ T cells. V gene TRBV30 combines with J gene TRBJ2-7; D possibly corresponds to TRBD1 (6 bases). Here the sequenced sample was CD4+ T cells sorted from blood, taken at week 4, from a patient treated with tofacitinib. The receptor's source is a human donor with alopecia areata. In nucleotides, the CDR3 is TGTGCCTGGATGGACAGTTACGAGCAGTACTTC. Its translation: CAWMDSYEQYF.